This TCR beta chain was observed in a study of control samples from healthy donors and cancer patients. Using immunoSEQ multiplex PCR, the repertoire was profiled, and TCRdb retains in-frame clones only, with some absent. The top ten clones hold about 1.7% of a sample with approximately 210,000 clones, 91% of them seen once. Germline lookup yields CDR1 ENHRY and CDR2 SYGVKD. Trimming cost V 11 bases and J 2 bases, with 16 bases left between them. This CDR3 comprises 14 residues. Sequencing was carried out using blood. J is TRBJ1-5 and V is TRBV10-3, with D hard to call. The TCR originated in a man aged 25-45 years in good health. In nucleotides, the CDR3 is TGTGCCGCAGCCAGCCCCGGGGGCAATCAGCCCCAGCATTTT. It is translated as CAAASPGGNQPQHF.